This passage covers 15 T cell receptor beta chains from one sample sequenced in a study of T-cell reconstitution after alpha-beta-depleted transplantation in children. It was with unique molecular identifiers that the TCRbeta library was prepared. TCRdb used MiXCR to reprocess the PCR reads, holding one entry per CDR3 protein. This table holds about 580,000 distinct CDR3 sequences, roughly 24% found once. Sequences were derived from PBMCs, mostly from graft donor cells, sampled 360 days after TCRalphabeta/CD19-depleted stem cell transplant. The receptor set was obtained from a boy younger than two who had a stem cell transplant for acute myeloid leukemia, so the T cells may come from the graft donor.

This clonotype appeared many times. This rearrangement joins TRBV15 to TRBJ2-1, with D uncertain. V lost 2 bases to trimming and J lost 1 base, with 9 bases between them. CDR3 size: 15 residues. Looked up from germline, CDR1 is LNHNV and CDR2 is YYDKDF (reference sequence). CDR3: CATSRLLGSYNEQFF. DNA for the CDR3: TGTGCCACCAGCAGACTACTGGGGTCCTACAATGAGCAGTTCTTC.

In its sample, this clonotype was seen many times. V and J are TRBV6-5 and TRBJ2-1; TRBD1 aligns across 9 bases. This CDR3 has 16 amino acids. Germline-derived CDR1 and CDR2 are MNHEY and SVGAGI. After removal of 0 bases from V and 6 bases from J, the junction contained 6 bases not matched to a gene. The CDR3 is CASSYSMGTGTNEQFF. The CDR3, as DNA: TGTGCCAGCAGTTACTCGATGGGGACAGGGACCAATGAGCAGTTCTTC.

This clonotype has at least ten counts. The chain recombines TRBV20-1 with TRBJ2-7, with TRBD1 matching over 9 bases. Germline V gene lookup returns CDR1 DFQATT and CDR2 SNEGSKA (reference sequence). The CDR3 loop spans 14 amino acids. The V and J ends lost 0 bases and 0 bases, in that order; junction bases with no gene match: 0. The CDR3 loop reads CSAREGQGSYEQYV. CDR3 nucleotides: TGCAGTGCTAGAGAGGGACAGGGCTCCTACGAGCAGTACGTC.

The rearrangement uses TRBV12-3 or TRBV12-4 and TRBJ1-5; perhaps TRBD1 as D (5 bases). Trimming took off 7 bases at V and 4 bases at J, with 17 bases between the two ends. The CDR3 runs 15 residues. Written as DNA, the CDR3 is TGTGCCAGCACCAAGGAAGCAGGGACTAATCAGCCCCAGCATTTT. It specifies CASTKEAGTNQPQHF.

This clonotype was counted many times. The V and J genes are TRBV20-1 and TRBJ2-7, with 8 bases that match TRBD2. With V trimmed by 1 base and J by 7 bases, 12 bases remained unmatched. The CDR3 contains 15 residues. CDR1 is DFQATT, CDR2 SNEGSKA, per germline (reference sequence). The CDR3 spells CSARGLGTSGIEQYF. In DNA form, the CDR3 reads TGCAGTGCTAGAGGGCTTGGGACTAGTGGGATAGAGCAGTACTTC.

This clonotype was recorded at least ten times. The rearrangement uses TRBV7-2 and TRBJ2-7, with 7 bases lining up with TRBD1. The J segment lost 1 base and the V segment lost 3 bases, leaving 3 bases of the junction unmatched. Germline CDR1 and CDR2: SGHTA and FQGNSA. CDR3 length: 14 amino acids. This chain's CDR3 is CASSFQGVSYEQYF. The CDR3 nucleotides read TGTGCCAGCAGCTTTCAGGGGGTATCCTACGAGCAGTACTTC. Full variable domain (outside the CDR3, taken from reference TRBV7-2 and TRBJ2-7): GAGVSQSPSNKVTEKGKDVELRCDPISGHTALYWYRQSLGQGLEFLIYFQGNSAPDKSGLPSDRFSAERTGGSVSTLTIQRTQQEDSAVYLCASSFQGVSYEQYFGPGTRLTVT.

This clonotype came up a few times. The chain has TRBV20-1 and TRBJ1-5; no firm D call. V dropped 2 bases and J dropped 4 bases, with 6 bases sitting between them. CDR1 and CDR2 (germline): DFQATT, SNEGSKA (reference sequence). The CDR3 covers 12 residues. CDR3 DNA sequence: TGCAGTGCTAGAAGGGTTAATCAGCCCCAGCATTTT. Translated: CSARRVNQPQHF.

This clonotype appeared many times. The chain couples TRBV29-1 to TRBJ1-1; TRBD1 agrees at 11 bases. The junction had 3 bases not matched to a gene; V was cut back by 7 bases and J by 5 bases. There are 12 residues in the CDR3. Germline V gives CDR1 SQVTM, CDR2 ANQGSEA. Here the CDR3 reads CSGDRGGTEAFF. Here the CDR3 DNA reads TGCAGCGGGGACAGGGGGGGAACTGAAGCTTTCTTT.

This clonotype was detected only a few times. The chain carries TRBV20-1 and TRBJ2-3; the match to TRBD1 covers 7 bases. V shed 1 base, J shed 0 bases, and the junction held 7 bases outside the gene matches. Per germline, CDR1 DFQATT and CDR2 SNEGSKA (reference sequence). The CDR3 has 16 residues. CDR3 region: CSARGKRGLSTDTQYF. The CDR3, as DNA: TGCAGTGCTAGAGGGAAGAGGGGGCTTAGCACAGATACGCAGTATTTT.

The J gene is TRBJ2-5, the V gene TRBV4-2, with D hard to call. Trimming cost V 0 bases and J 0 bases, with 5 bases left between them. Per germline, CDR1 LGHNA and CDR2 YNFKEQ. The CDR3 extends over 14 amino acids. The CDR3 protein is CASSQDLYQETQYF. CDR3 nucleotide sequence: TGTGCCAGCAGCCAAGATCTGTACCAAGAGACCCAGTACTTC.

In its sample, this clonotype was seen a few times. This chain joins TRBV28 and TRBJ2-7, with D unresolved. The CDR3 has 13 residues. Trimming cost V 3 bases and J 3 bases, with 9 bases left between them. Germline CDR1 reads MDHEN; CDR2 reads SYDVKM. The CDR3 sequence: CASSFHGNYEQYV. For the CDR3, the DNA is TGTGCCAGCAGTTTTCACGGAAACTACGAGCAGTACGTC.

The chain recombines TRBV12-3 or TRBV12-4 with TRBJ1-5; 10 bases map to TRBD1. This CDR3 spans 11 amino acids. V lost 6 bases, J lost 16 bases, and 6 bases stayed unmatched. CDR3 in amino acids: CASSPGTGVHF. The CDR3 DNA follows: TGTGCCAGCAGCCCCGGGACAGGGGTACATTTT.

This clonotype was picked up a small number of times. The rearrangement links TRBV5-1 to TRBJ2-3, with TRBD2 matching over 11 bases. This CDR3 has 16 amino acids. The germline gives CDR1 SGHRS, CDR2 YFSETQ. V lost 3 bases and J lost 8; bases outside the gene matches: 11. Here the CDR3 reads CASSYSTSGDGGTQYF. The CDR3 DNA reads as TGCGCCAGCAGCTACTCGACTAGCGGGGACGGCGGTACGCAGTATTTT.

This clonotype was seen many times. The chain couples TRBV28 to TRBJ1-2; D is uncertain. This CDR3 has 14 residues. The germline gives CDR1 MDHEN, CDR2 SYDVKM. The V and J ends lost 1 base and 2 bases respectively, with 8 bases between them. The CDR3: CASSLSQENYGYTF. CDR3 nucleotide sequence: TGTGCCAGCAGTTTATCGCAGGAAAACTATGGCTACACCTTC.

The chain uses TRBV5-5 and TRBJ2-7; no clear D. Trimming took 2 bases from V and 5 from J, leaving 14 bases between them. CDR1 SGHKS and CDR2 YYEKEE come from the germline V gene (reference sequence). This CDR3 spans 14 amino acids. The CDR3 sequence is CASSFYPQKNEQYF. The CDR3 nucleotides read TGTGCCAGCAGCTTTTACCCCCAAAAGAACGAGCAGTACTTC.